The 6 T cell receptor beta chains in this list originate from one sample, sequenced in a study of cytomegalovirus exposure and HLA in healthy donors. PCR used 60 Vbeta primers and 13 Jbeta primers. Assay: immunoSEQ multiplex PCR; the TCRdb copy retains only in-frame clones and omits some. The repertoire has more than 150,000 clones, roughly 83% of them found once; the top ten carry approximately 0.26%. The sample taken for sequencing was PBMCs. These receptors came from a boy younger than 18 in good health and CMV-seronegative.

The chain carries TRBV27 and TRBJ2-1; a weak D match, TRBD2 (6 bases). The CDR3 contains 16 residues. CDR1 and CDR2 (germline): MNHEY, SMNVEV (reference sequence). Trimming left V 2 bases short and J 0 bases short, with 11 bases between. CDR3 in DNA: TGTGCCAGCAGTTTAGCGGGACGGAGCTCCTACAATGAGCAGTTCTTC. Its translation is CASSLAGRSSYNEQFF.

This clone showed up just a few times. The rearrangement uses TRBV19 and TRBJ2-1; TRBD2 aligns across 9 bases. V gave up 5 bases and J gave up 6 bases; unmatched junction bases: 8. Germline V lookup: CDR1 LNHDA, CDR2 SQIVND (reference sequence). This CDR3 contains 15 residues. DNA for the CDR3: TGTGCCAGTAGTCTCGGGACTAGCCCTATCAATGAGCAGTTCTTC. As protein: CASSLGTSPINEQFF. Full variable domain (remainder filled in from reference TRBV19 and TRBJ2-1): DGGITQSPKYLFRKEGQNVTLSCEQNLNHDAMYWYRQDPGQGLRLIYYSQIVNDFQKGDIAEGYSVSREKKESFPLTVTSAQKNPTAFYLCASSLGTSPINEQFFGPGTRLTVL.

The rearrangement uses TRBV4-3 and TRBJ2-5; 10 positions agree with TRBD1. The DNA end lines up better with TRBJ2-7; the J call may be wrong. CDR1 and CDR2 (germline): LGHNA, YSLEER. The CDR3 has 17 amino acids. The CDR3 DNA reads TGCGCCAGCAGCCAATTCGCACGACGGGACAGGGGATACGAGCAGTACTTC. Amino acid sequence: CASSQFARRDRGYEQYF.

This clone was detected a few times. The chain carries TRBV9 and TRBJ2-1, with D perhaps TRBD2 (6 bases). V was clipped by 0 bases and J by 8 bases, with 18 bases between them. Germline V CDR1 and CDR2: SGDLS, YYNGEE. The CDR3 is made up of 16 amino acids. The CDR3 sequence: CASSVAGGKGEHEQFF. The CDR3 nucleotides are TGTGCCAGCAGCGTAGCAGGAGGGAAGGGAGAACATGAGCAGTTCTTC.

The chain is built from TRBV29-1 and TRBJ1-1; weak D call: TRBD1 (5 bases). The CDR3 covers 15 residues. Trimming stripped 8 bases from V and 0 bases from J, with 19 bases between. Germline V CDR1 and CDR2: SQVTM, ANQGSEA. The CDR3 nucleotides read TGCAGCTCGGGGGGGTCTCGAGGGATGAACACTGAAGCTTTCTTT. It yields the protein CSSGGSRGMNTEAFF. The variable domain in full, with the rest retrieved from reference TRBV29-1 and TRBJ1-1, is SAVISQKPSRDICQRGTSLTIQCQVDSQVTMMFWYRQQPGQSLTLIATANQGSEATYESGFVIDKFPISRPNLTFSTLTVSNMSPEDSSIYLCSSGGSRGMNTEAFFGQGTRLTVV.

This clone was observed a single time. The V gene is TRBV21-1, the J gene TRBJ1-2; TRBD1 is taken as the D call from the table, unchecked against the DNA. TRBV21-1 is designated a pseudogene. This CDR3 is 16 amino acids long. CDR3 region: CASSKTDRGSDYGYTF. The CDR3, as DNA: TGTGCCAGCAGCAAAACGGACAGGGGTTCCGACTATGGCTACACCTTC.